This T cell receptor (beta chain) was captured in a study of T-cell memory formation after mild COVID-19. TCRdb independently ran MiXCR on the 5' RACE reads; one entry per CDR3 protein. The top ten hold approximately 20% of the sample, which has a few hundred thousand distinct CDR3 sequences, around 10% seen once. This clonotype was observed a handful of times. The V end lost 4 bases, the J end lost 4 bases, and 7 bases lay between the germline ends. This CDR3 contains 12 residues. Germline V lookup: CDR1 SGHTA, CDR2 FQGNSA. The sequence came from a man aged 18 to 30 who had mild COVID-19 (a few samples of this study predate the infection). Cell type and time point are not known. The rearrangement links TRBV7-2 to TRBJ1-2; D remains unclear. Material: PBMCs or a T cell subset sorted from them (not recorded which). As DNA, the CDR3 is TGTGCCAGCAGCTCACAGCTCTATGGCTACACCTTC. Translation gives CASSSQLYGYTF.